This TCR beta chain originates from a study of cytomegalovirus exposure and HLA in healthy donors. PCR involved 60 Vbeta and 13 Jbeta primers. TCRdb keeps only in-frame clones here, not all; method: immunoSEQ multiplex PCR. This sample yields roughly 100,000 clones, of which 55% to 80% are seen a single time; about 4.4% belongs to the top ten. Germline loops: CDR1 SGHKS, CDR2 YYEKEE (reference sequence). V shed 0 bases and J shed 0 bases, with 9 bases lying between them. The CDR3 extends over 15 amino acids. As regards this clone: The antigen is not known.

Findings and limits, study-wide: Analysis performed later found around 15,000 TCR beta sequences associated with HLA alleles at 0.05 false discovery rate. In an earlier analysis, most TCR beta V segments were productive about 87% or about 30% of the time. Later, an analysis showed that TCR beta chains associated with HLA were more clonally expanded than others that were equally common.

Specimen: PBMCs. The TCR originated in a human donor in good health. The chain couples TRBV5-5 to TRBJ1-1; D is ambiguous. This chain's CDR3 is CASSLAGLLNTEAFF. CDR3 DNA: TGTGCCAGCAGCTTGGCCGGTCTGTTGAACACTGAAGCTTTCTTT.